The T cell receptor (beta chain) described here comes from a study of OX40 agonist ivuxolimab in advanced cancers. Looking at the study overall: The costimulatory receptor OX40 (CD134) was targeted by ivuxolimab, a fully human IgG2 agonistic monoclonal antibody. Intravenous ivuxolimab was administered to patients every 2 weeks at six dose levels: 0.01, 0.1, 0.3, 1.5, 3 and 10 mg/kg. Of the approximately 50 patients in dose escalation, 19 had hepatocellular carcinoma, about 15 had melanoma, 9 had renal cell carcinoma and 9 had head and neck cancer. The dose-escalation cohort was almost 85% male with a mean age of approximately 60 years, ranging from 23 to 79. Patients were allowed to have had prior anti-PD-1, anti-PD-L1 or anti-CTLA-4 therapy, and 30% to 40% of the dose-escalation patients had previously received checkpoint inhibitors. Partial responses were achieved by three dose-escalation patients, of whom one had hepatocellular carcinoma and two had cutaneous melanoma. Peripheral TCRbeta sequencing was intended to test whether TCR sequence diversity was altered and clonal T-cell expansion was caused by ivuxolimab. The paper covers the monotherapy dose-escalation part of the phase I ivuxolimab trial, which included N of about 50 patients.

For sequencing of the TCRbeta CDR3 region, genomic DNA was extracted from the sorted cells. The immunoSEQ Assay was used for sequencing of TCRbeta CDR3 regions. Here the immuneACCESS table is served through TCRdb, limited to in-frame sequences with V and J called. Missing clones are a known gap in these copies; in checked studies unresolved V genes cover under half, and the rest lacks a known reason. This sample has approximately 40,000 clones in its table, and about 78% of those were observed once. The ten largest clonotypes hold roughly 23% of the sample. Only one count was recorded for this clone. Its antigen remains unidentified. No qualities accompany the bases; no much larger clone lies one base away. CDR1 and CDR2 (SGDLS, YYNGEE) derive from the germline V gene. The CDR3 has 16 amino acids, counting the end cysteine and phenylalanine. Only the CDR3 DNA stays, 48 bases, in frame from base 1. Deletion took 3 bases off V and 2 bases off J, with a span of 18 bases between the germline ends.

Patients with a history of autoimmune disease or receiving systemic immunosuppression were excluded from the trial. Peripheral blood for TCR sequencing was collected from all dose cohorts at baseline, on cycle 4 day 1, and on cycle 7 day 1. Samples were obtained from an open-label, multicenter, first-in-human phase I dose-escalation trial of ivuxolimab. Adults with locally advanced or metastatic head and neck squamous cell, hepatocellular, melanoma or renal cell carcinoma were enrolled in the trial. Before TCR sequencing, CD4+ T cells and CD8+ T cells were sorted from peripheral blood as separate populations. The research as a whole found: On average, CD8+ T cells showed more expanded clones than CD4+ T cells after ivuxolimab. Partial responders in the 0.1-3.0 mg/kg groups had among the lowest normalized peripheral clonal expansion, especially among CD8+ T cells. Clonal expansion of both CD4+ and CD8+ blood T cells was observed from baseline to week 6 at doses 0.1 to 3.0 mg/kg. Low levels of normalized T-cell clonal expansion were also shown by some nonresponding patients. Which antigens the clonally expanded peripheral T cells were specific for was not determined.

This chain is built from TRBV9 and TRBJ2-7; tentative D gene TRBD1, with 6 bases matching. The sequencing used CD4+ or CD8+ T cells sorted from blood, collected in a trial of the OX40 agonist ivuxolimab. The source of this sequence is an adult with an advanced solid tumor such as melanoma, head and neck, liver or kidney cancer. CDR3 sequence: CASSDRLGTPTYEQYF. The DNA is as follows: TGTGCCAGCAGCGACCGACTGGGGACACCTACCTACGAGCAGTACTTC.